The TCR beta chain described here comes from a study of technical replicates of blood from several donors. The CDR3 is made up of 12 amino acids. V lost 3 bases, J lost 3 bases, and 8 bases lay in between. The germline V gene encodes CDR1 SQVTM and CDR2 ANQGSEA. Repertoires were generated with immunoSEQ multiplex PCR, while TCRdb's copy carries only in-frame clones and drops some. The repertoire holds tens of thousands of clones, roughly 91% seen once, with 0.37% in the top ten. The receptor comes from a human donor in good health. Some clones in this sample may be carry-over from other donors' samples. The sample was T cells isolated from PBMCs. The chain has TRBV29-1 and TRBJ1-1; D remains ambiguous. In DNA, the CDR3 is TGCAGCGTTGAGGACTCGTACACTGAAGCTTTCTTT. Translating gives CSVEDSYTEAFF.